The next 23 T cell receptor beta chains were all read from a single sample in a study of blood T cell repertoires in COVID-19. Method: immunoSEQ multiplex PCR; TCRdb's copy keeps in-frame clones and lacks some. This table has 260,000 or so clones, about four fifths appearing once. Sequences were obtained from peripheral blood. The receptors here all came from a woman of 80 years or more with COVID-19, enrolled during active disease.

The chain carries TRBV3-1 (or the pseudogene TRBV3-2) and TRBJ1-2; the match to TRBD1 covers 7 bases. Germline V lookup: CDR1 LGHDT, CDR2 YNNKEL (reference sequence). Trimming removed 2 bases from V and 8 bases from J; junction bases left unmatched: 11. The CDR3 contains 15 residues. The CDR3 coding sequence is TGTGCCAGCAGCCAATCGGACAGGTTCCGAGGAGGCTACACCTTC. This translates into CASSQSDRFRGGYTF.

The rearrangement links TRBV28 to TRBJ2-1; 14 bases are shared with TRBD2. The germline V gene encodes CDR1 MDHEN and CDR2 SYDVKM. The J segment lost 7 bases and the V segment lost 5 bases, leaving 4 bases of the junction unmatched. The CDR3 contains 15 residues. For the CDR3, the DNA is TGTGCCAGCAGTCCCGGGACTAGCGGGAGTAATGAGCAGTTCTTC. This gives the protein CASSPGTSGSNEQFF.

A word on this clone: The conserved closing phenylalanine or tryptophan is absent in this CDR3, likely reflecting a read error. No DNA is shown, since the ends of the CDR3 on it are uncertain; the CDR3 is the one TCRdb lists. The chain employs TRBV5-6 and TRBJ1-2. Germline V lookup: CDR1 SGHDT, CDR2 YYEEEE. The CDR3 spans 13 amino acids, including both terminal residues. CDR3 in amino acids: CASSPGDGLGSAV.

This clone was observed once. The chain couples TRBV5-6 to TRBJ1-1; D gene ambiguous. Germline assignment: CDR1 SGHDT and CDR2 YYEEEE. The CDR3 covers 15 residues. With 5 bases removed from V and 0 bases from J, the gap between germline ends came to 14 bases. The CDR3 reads CASRYRGFMNTEAFF. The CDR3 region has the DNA TGTGCCAGCAGATATCGAGGGTTTATGAACACTGAAGCTTTCTTT.

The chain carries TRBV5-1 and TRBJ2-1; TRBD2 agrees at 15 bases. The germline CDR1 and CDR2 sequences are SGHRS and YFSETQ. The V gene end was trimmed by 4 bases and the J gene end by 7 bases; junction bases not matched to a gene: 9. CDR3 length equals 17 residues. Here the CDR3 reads CASSGGTSGGLTNEQFF. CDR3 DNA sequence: TGCGCCAGCAGCGGAGGGACTAGCGGGGGGCTAACGAATGAGCAGTTCTTC. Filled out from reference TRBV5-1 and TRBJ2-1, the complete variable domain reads KAGVTQTPRYLIKTRGQQVTLSCSPISGHRSVSWYQQTPGQGLQFLFEYFSETQRNKGNFPGRFSGRQFSNSRSEMNVSTLELGDSALYLCASSGGTSGGLTNEQFFGPGTRLTVL.

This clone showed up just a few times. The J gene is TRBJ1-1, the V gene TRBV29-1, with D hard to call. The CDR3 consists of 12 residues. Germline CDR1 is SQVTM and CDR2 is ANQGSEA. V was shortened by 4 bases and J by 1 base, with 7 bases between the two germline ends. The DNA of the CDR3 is TGCAGCGTTGGGGAGGGGAACACTGAAGCTTTCTTT. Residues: CSVGEGNTEAFF.

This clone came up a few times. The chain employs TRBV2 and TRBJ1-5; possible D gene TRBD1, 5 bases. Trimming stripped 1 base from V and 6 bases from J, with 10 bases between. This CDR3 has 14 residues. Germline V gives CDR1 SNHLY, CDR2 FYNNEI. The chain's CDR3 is CASSEGRAVQPQHF. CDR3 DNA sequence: TGTGCCAGCAGTGAAGGCAGGGCGGTTCAGCCCCAGCATTTT.

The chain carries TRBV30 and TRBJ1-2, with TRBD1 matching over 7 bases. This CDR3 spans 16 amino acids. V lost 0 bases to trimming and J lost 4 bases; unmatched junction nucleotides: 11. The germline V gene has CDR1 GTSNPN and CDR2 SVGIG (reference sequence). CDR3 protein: CAWSVPGGRTFYGYTF. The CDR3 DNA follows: TGTGCCTGGAGTGTACCAGGGGGACGGACCTTCTATGGCTACACCTTC.

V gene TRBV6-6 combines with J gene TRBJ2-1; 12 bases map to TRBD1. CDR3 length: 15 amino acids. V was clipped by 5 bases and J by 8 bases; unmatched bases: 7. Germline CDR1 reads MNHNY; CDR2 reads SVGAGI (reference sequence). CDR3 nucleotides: TGTGCCAGCAGTGGCCGGGACAGGGGGCTGGATGAGCAGTTCTTC. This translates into CASSGRDRGLDEQFF.

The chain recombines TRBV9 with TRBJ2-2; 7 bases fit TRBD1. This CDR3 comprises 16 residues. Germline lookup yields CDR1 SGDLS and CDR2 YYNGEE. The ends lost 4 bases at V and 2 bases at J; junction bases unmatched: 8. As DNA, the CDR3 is TGTGCCAGCAGCCTTAGGGGGACAGCCAACACCGGGGAGCTGTTTTTT. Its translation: CASSLRGTANTGELFF. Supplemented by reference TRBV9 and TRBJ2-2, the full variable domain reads DSGVTQTPKHLITATGQRVTLRCSPRSGDLSVYWYQQSLDQGLQFLIQYYNGEERAKGNILERFSAQQFPDLHSELNLSSLELGDSALYFCASSLRGTANTGELFFGEGSRLTVL.

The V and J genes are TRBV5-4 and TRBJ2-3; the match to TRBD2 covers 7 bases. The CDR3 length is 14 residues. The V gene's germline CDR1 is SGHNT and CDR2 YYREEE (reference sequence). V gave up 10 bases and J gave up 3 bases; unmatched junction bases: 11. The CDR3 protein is CASGGGRKTDTQYF. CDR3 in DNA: TGTGCCTCAGGAGGCGGGAGAAAGACAGATACGCAGTATTTT.

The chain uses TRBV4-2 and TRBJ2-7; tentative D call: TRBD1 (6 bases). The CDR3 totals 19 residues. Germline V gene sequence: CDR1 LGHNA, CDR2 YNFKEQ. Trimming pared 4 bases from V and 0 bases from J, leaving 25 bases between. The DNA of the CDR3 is TGTGCCAGCAGCCGGGATGCTGCAACAGGGATAGGGGCCTCCTACGAGCAGTACTTC. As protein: CASSRDAATGIGASYEQYF.

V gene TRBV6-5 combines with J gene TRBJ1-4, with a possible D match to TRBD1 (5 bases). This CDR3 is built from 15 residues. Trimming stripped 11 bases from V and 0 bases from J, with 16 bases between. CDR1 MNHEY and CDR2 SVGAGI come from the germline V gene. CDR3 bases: TGTGCCGGGGGAGGTCGGCATGCAACTAATGAAAAACTGTTTTTT. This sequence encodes CAGGGRHATNEKLFF.

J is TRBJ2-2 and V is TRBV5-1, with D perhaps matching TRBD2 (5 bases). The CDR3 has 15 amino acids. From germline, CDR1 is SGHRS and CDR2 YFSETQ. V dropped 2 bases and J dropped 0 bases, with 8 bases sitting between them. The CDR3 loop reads CASSFSAANTGELFF. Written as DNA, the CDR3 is TGCGCCAGCAGCTTTAGCGCAGCGAACACCGGGGAGCTGTTTTTT.

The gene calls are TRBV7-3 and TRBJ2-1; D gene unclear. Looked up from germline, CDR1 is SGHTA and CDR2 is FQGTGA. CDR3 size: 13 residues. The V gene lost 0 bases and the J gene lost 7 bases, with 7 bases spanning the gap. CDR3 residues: CASSLTRVNEQFF. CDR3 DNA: TGTGCCAGCAGCTTAACAAGAGTTAATGAGCAGTTCTTC. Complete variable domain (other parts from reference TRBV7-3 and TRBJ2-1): GAGVSQTPSNKVTEKGKYVELRCDPISGHTALYWYRQSLGQGPEFLIYFQGTGAADDSGLPNDRFFAVRPEGSVSTLKIQRTERGDSAVYLCASSLTRVNEQFFGPGTRLTVL.

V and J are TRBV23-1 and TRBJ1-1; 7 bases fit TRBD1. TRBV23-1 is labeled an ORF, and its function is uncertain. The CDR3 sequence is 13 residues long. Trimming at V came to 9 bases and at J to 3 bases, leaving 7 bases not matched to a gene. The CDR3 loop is CASSQGVDTEAFF. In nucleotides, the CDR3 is TGCGCCAGTTCGCAGGGGGTGGACACTGAAGCTTTCTTT.

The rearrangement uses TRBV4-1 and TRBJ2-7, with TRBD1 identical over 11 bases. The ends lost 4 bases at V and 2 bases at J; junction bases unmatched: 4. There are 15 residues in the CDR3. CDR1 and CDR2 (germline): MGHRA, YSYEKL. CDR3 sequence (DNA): TGCGCCAGCAGCCCCCGGACAGGGGGCCCCTACGAGCAGTACTTC. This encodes CASSPRTGGPYEQYF.

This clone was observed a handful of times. Here the CDR3 DNA reads TGTGCCAGCAGCTTAGGACAAAACTACTACACCTTC. Its protein product is CASSLGQNYYTF. The genes are TRBV7-3 and TRBJ1-2; tentative D call: TRBD1 (5 bases). The V end was cut by 2 bases, the J end by 10 bases, with 11 bases between. The CDR3 consists of 12 residues. CDR1 and CDR2 (germline): SGHTA, FQGTGA.

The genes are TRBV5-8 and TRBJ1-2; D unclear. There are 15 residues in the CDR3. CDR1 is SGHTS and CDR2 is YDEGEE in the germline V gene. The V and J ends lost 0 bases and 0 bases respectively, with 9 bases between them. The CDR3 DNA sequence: TGTGCCAGCAGCTTGGAAGCCAGGACTAACTATGGCTACACCTTC. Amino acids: CASSLEARTNYGYTF.

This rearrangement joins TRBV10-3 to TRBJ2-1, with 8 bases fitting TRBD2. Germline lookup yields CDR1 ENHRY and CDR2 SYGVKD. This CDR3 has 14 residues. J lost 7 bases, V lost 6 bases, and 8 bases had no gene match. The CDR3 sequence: CAIRKLAAPNEQFF. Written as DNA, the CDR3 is TGTGCCATCAGGAAACTAGCGGCCCCTAATGAGCAGTTCTTC.

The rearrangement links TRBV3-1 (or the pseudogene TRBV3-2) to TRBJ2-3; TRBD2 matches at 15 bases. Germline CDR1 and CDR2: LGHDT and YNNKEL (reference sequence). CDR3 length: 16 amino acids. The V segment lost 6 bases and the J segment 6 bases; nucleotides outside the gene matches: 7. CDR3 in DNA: TGTGCCAGCAGTTTCGGACTAGCGGGGGGGAGGGATACGCAGTATTTT. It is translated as CASSFGLAGGRDTQYF.

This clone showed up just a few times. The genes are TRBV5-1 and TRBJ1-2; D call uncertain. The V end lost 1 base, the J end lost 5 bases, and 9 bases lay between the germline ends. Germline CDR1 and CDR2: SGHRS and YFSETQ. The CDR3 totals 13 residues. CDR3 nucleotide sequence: TGCGCCAGCAGCTTGAGCGAGAAATATGGCTACACCTTC. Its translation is CASSLSEKYGYTF.

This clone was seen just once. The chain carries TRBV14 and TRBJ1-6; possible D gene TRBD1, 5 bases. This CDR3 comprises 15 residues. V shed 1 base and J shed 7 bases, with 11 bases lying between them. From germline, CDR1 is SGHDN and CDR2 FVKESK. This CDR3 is CASSQGSQANSPLHF. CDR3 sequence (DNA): TGTGCCAGCAGCCAAGGCTCACAGGCAAATTCACCCCTCCACTTT.